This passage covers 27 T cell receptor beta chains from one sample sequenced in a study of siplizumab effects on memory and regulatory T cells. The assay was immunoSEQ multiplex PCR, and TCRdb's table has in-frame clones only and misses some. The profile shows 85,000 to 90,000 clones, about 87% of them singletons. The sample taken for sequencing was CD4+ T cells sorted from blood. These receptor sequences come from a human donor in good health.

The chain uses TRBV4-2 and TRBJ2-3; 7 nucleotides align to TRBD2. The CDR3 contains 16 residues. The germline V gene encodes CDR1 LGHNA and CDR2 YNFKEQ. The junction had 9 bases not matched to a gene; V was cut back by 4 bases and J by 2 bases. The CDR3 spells CASSPQLASLTDTQYF. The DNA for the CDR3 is TGTGCCAGCAGCCCACAACTAGCGAGCCTCACAGATACGCAGTATTTT.

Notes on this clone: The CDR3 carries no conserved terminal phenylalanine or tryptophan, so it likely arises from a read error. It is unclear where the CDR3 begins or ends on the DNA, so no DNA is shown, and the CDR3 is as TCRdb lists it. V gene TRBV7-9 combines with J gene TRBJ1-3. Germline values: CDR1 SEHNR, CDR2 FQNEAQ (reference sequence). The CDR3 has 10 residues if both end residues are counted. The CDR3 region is CASSPTSSRV.

The CDR3 protein is CAWGGVVGQPQHF. The CDR3 DNA sequence: TGTGCCTGGGGAGGGGTAGTGGGTCAGCCCCAGCATTTT. The chain carries TRBV30 and TRBJ1-5; a possible D gene is TRBD1 (5 bases). V was shortened by 5 bases and J by 6 bases, with 14 bases between the two germline ends. Per germline, CDR1 GTSNPN and CDR2 SVGIG (reference sequence). CDR3 length equals 13 residues.

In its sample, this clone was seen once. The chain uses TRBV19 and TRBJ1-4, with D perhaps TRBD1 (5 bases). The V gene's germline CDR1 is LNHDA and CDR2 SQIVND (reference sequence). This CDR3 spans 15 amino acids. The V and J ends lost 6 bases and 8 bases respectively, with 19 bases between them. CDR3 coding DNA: TGTGCCAGTAGGACTACAGGCGGGGTAGGAGAAAAACTGTTTTTT. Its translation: CASRTTGGVGEKLFF.

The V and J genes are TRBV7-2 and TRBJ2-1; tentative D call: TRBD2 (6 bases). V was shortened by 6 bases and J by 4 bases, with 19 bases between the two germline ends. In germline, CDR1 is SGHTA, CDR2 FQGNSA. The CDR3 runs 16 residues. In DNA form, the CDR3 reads TGTGCCAGCAGAAAGACCGGGACTTTCCTTTACAATGAGCAGTTCTTC. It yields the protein CASRKTGTFLYNEQFF.

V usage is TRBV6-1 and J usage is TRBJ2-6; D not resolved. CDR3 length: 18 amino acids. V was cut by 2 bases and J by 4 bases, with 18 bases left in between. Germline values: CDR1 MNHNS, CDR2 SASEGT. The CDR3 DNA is TGTGCCAGCAGTGAAACCCAGATTCGGTCACTCGGGGCCAACGTCCTGACTTTC. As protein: CASSETQIRSLGANVLTF.

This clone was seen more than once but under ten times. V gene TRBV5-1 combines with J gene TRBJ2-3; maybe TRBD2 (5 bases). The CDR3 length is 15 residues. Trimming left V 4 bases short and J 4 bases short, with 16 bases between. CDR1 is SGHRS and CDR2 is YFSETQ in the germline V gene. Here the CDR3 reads CASSPYSRGPDTQYF. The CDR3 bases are TGCGCCAGCAGCCCCTACAGTCGGGGTCCAGATACGCAGTATTTT.

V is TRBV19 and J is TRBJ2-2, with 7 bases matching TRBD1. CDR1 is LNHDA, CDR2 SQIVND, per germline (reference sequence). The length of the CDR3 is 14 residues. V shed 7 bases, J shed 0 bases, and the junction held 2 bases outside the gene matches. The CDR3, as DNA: TGTGCCAGTACCGGGACAGCGAACACCGGGGAGCTGTTTTTT. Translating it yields CASTGTANTGELFF. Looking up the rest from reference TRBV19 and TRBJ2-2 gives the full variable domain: DGGITQSPKYLFRKEGQNVTLSCEQNLNHDAMYWYRQDPGQGLRLIYYSQIVNDFQKGDIAEGYSVSREKKESFPLTVTSAQKNPTAFYLCASTGTANTGELFFGEGSRLTVL.

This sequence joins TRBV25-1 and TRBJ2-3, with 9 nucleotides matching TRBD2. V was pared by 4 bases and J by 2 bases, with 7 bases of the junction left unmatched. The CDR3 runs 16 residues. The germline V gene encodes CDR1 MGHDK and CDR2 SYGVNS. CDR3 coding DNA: TGTGCCAGCAGTGTACCTAGCGGGGCCCCCACAGATACGCAGTATTTT. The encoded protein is CASSVPSGAPTDTQYF.

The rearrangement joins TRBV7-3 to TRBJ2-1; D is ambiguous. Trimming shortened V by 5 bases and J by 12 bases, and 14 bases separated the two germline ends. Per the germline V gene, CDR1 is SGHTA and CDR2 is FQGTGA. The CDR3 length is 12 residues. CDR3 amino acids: CASSDSRAVQFF. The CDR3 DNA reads TGTGCCAGCAGCGACTCCAGAGCTGTGCAGTTCTTC.

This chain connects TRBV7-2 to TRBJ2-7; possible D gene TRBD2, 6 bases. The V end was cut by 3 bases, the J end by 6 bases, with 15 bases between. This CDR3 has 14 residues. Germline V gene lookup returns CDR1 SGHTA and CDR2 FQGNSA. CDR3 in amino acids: CASSLAGPGGEQYF. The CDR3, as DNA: TGTGCCAGCAGCTTGGCGGGACCTGGAGGCGAGCAGTACTTC.

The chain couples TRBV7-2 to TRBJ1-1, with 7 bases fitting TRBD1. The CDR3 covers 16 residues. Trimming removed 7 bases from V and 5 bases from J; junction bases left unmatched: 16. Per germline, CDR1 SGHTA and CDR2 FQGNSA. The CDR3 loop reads CASTFQLRSRGTEAFF. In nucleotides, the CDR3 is TGTGCCAGCACCTTTCAATTACGGTCCAGGGGGACTGAAGCTTTCTTT.

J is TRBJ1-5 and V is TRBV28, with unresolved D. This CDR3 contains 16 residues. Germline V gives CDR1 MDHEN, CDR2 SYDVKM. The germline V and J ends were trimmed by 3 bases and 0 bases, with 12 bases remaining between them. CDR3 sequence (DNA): TGTGCCAGCAGTTTTCTGGCCAGCTATAGCAATCAGCCCCAGCATTTT. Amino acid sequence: CASSFLASYSNQPQHF.

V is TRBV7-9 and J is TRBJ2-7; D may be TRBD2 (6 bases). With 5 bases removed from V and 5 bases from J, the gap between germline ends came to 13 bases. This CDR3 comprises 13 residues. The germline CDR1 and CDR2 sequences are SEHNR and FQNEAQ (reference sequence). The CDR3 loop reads CASSPDLANEQYF. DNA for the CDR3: TGTGCCAGCAGCCCCGACCTAGCGAACGAGCAGTACTTC.

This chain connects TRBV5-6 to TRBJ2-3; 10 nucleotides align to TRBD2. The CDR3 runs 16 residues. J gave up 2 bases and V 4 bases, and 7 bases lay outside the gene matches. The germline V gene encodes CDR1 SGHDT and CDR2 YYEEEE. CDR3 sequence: CASSHGTSVFTDTQYF. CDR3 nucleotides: TGTGCCAGCAGCCACGGGACTAGCGTATTCACAGATACGCAGTATTTT.

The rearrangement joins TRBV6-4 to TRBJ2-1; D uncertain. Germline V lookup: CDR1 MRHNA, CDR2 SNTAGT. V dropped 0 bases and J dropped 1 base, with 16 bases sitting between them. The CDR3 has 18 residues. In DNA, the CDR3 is TGTGCCAGCAGTGACTCATTCGGCGTAGAAAAATCCTACAATGAGCAGTTCTTC. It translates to CASSDSFGVEKSYNEQFF.

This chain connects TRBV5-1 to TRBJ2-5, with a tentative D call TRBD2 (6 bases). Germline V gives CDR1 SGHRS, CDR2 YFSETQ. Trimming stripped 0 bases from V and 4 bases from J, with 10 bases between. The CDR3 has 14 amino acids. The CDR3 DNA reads TGCGCCAGCAGCTTGGGTGCGGGAACAGAGACCCAGTACTTC. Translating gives CASSLGAGTETQYF. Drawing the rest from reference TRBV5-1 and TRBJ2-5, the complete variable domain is KAGVTQTPRYLIKTRGQQVTLSCSPISGHRSVSWYQQTPGQGLQFLFEYFSETQRNKGNFPGRFSGRQFSNSRSEMNVSTLELGDSALYLCASSLGAGTETQYFGPGTRLLVL.

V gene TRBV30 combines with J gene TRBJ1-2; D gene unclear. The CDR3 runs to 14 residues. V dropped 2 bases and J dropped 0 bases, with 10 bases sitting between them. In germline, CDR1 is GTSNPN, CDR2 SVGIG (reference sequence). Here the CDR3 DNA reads TGTGCCTGGAGTTATTCGTCCGCTAACTATGGCTACACCTTC. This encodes CAWSYSSANYGYTF.

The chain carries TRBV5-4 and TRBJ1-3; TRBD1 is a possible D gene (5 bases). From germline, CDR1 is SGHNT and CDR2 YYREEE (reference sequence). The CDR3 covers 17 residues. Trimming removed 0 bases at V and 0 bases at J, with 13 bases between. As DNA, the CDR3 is TGTGCCAGCAGCTTGGCCGGGGGTGGGAACTCTGGAAACACCATATATTTT. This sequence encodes CASSLAGGGNSGNTIYF.

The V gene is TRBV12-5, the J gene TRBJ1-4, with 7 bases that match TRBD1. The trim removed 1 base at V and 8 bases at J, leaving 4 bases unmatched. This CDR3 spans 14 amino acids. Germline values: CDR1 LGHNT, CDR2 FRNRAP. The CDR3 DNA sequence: TGTGCTAGTGGTTTGGGGGCAGGGGGGGAAAAACTGTTTTTT. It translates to CASGLGAGGEKLFF.

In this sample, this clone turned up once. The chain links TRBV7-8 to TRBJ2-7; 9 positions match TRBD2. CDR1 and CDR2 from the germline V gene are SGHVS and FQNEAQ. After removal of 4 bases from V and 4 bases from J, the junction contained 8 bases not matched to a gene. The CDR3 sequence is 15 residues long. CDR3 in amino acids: CASSSRAGGGYEQYF. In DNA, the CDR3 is TGTGCCAGCAGCTCCCGAGCGGGAGGAGGGTACGAGCAGTACTTC.

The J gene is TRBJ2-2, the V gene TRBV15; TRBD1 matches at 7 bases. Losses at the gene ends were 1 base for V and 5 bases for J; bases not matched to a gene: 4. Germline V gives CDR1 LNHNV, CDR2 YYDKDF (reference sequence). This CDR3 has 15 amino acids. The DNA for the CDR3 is TGTGCCACCAGCAGAGTTGGCAGGGGGACCGGGGAGCTGTTTTTT. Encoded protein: CATSRVGRGTGELFF.

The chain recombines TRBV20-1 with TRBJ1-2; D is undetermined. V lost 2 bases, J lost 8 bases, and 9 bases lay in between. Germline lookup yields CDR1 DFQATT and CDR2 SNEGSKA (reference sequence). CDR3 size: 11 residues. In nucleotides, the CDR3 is TGCAGTGCTAGAAAGGATTTGGGCTACACCTTC. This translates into CSARKDLGYTF.

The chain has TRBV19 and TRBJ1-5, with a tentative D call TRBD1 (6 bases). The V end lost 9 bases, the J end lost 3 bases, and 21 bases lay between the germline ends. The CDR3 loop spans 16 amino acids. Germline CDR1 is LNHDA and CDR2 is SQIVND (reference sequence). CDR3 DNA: TGTGCCAGCAGCCGGAGGCGGACAGTACCCAATCAGCCCCAGCATTTT. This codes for CASSRRRTVPNQPQHF.

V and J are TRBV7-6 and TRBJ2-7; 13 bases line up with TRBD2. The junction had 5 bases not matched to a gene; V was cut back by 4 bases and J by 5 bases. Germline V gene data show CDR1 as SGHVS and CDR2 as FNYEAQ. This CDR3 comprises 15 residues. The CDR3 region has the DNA TGTGCCAGCAGCTCTGGGACTAGCGGGGTACACGAGCAGTACTTC. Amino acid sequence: CASSSGTSGVHEQYF.

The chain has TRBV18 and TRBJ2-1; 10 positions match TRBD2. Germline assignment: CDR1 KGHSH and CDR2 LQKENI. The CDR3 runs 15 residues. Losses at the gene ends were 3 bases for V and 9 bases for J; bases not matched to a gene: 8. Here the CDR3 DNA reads TGTGCCAGCTCACCCCTAGCGGGAGAAAGTGGTGAGCAGTTCTTC. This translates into CASSPLAGESGEQFF. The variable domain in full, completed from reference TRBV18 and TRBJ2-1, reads NAGVMQNPRHLVRRRGQEARLRCSPMKGHSHVYWYRQLPEEGLKFMVYLQKENIIDESGMPKERFSAEFPKEGPSILRIQQVVRGDSAAYFCASSPLAGESGEQFFGPGTRLTVL.

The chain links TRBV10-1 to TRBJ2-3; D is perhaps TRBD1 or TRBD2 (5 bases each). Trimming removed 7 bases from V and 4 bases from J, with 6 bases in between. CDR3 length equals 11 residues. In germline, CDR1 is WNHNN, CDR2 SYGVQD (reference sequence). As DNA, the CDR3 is TGCGCCAGCATGGGGGCAGATACGCAGTATTTT. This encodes CASMGADTQYF.